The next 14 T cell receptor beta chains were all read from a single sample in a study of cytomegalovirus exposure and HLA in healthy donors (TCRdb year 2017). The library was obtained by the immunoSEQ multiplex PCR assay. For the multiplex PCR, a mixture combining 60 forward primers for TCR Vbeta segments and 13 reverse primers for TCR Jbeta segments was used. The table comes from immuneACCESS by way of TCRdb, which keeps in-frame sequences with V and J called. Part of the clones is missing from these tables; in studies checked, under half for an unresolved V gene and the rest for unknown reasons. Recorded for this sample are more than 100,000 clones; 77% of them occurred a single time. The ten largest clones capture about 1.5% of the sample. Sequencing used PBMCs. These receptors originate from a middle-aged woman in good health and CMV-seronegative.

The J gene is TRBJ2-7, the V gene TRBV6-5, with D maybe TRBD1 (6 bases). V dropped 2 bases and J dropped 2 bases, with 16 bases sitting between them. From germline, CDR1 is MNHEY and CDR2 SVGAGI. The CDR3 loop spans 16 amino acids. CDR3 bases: TGTGCCAGCAGTTACACCCTTCCAGGGACAACCTACGAGCAGTACTTC. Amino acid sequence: CASSYTLPGTTYEQYF.

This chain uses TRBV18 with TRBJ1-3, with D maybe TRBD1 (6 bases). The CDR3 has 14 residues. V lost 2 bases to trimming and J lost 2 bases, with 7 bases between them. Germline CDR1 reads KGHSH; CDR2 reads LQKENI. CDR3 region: CASSPSGAGNTIYF. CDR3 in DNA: TGTGCCAGCTCACCATCAGGGGCTGGAAACACCATATATTTT. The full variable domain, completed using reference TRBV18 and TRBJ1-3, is NAGVMQNPRHLVRRRGQEARLRCSPMKGHSHVYWYRQLPEEGLKFMVYLQKENIIDESGMPKERFSAEFPKEGPSILRIQQVVRGDSAAYFCASSPSGAGNTIYFGEGSWLTVV.

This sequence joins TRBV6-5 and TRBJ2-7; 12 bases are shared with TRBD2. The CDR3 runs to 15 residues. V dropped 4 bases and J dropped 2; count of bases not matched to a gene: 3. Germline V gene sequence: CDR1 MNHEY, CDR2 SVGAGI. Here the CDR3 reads CASSSWTSGAYEQYF. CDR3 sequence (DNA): TGTGCCAGCAGTTCATGGACTAGCGGGGCCTACGAGCAGTACTTC.

The CDR3 DNA sequence: TGTGCCAGCAGTTACTTCGGACAGGGTGTCGAACTGTTTTTT. It yields the protein CASSYFGQGVELFF. The chain has TRBV6-6 and TRBJ1-4; 8 nucleotides match TRBD1. Unmatched junction bases numbered 7, after V lost 1 base and J lost 12 bases. CDR1 is MNHNY and CDR2 is SVGAGI in the germline V gene (reference sequence). There are 14 residues in the CDR3.

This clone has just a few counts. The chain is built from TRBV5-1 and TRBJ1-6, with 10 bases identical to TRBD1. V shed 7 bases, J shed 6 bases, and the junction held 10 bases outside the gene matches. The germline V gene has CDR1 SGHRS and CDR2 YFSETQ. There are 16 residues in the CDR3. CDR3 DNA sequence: TGCGCCAGCGCCAGGGACAGGGGCAATGGTAATTCACCCCTCCACTTT. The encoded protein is CASARDRGNGNSPLHF.

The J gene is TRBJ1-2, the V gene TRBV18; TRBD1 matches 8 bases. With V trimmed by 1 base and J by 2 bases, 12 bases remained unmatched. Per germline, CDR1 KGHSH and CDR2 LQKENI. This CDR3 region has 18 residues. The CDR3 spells CASSPQGTGLSGNYGYTF. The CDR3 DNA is TGTGCCAGCTCACCACAAGGGACAGGCTTATCGGGGAACTATGGCTACACCTTC.

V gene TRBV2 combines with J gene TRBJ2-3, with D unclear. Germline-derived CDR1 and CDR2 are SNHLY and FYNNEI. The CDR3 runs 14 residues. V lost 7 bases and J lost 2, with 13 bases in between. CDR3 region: CASIPKFNTDTQYF. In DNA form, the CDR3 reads TGTGCCAGCATTCCCAAATTCAACACAGATACGCAGTATTTT. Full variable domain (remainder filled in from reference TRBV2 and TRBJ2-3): EPEVTQTPSHQVTQMGQEVILRCVPISNHLYFYWYRQILGQKVEFLVSFYNNEISEKSEIFDDQFSVERPDGSNFTLKIRSTKLEDSAMYFCASIPKFNTDTQYFGPGTRLTVL.

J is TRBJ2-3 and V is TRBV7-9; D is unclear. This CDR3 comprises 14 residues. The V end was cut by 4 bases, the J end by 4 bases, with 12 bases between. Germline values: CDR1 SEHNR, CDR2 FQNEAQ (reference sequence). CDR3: CASSSPGAADTQYF. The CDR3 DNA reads TGTGCCAGCAGCTCTCCGGGTGCTGCAGATACGCAGTATTTT.

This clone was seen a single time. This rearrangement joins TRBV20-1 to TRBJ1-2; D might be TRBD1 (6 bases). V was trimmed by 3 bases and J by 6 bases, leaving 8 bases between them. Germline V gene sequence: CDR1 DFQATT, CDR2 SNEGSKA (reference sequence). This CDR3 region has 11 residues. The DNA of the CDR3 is TGCAGTGCTAGTTACAGGGATGGCTACACCTTC. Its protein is CSASYRDGYTF.

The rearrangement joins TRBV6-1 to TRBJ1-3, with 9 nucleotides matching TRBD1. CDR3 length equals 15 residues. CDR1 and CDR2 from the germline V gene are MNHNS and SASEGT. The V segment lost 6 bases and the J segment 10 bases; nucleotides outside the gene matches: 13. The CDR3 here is CASRPPMGQGSTIYF. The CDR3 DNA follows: TGTGCCAGCAGACCCCCTATGGGACAGGGAAGTACCATATATTTT.

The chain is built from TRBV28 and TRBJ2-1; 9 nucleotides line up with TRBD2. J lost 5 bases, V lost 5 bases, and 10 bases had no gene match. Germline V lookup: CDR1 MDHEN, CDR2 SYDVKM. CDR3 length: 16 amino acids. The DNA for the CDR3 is TGTGCCAGCAGTCCCCCAAGGAGCGGGGGGAACAATGAGCAGTTCTTC. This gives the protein CASSPPRSGGNNEQFF.

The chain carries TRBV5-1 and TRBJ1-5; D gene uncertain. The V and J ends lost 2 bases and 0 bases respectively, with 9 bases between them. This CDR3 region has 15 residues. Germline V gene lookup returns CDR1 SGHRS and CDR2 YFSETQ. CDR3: CASSLGASSNQPQHF. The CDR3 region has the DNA TGCGCCAGCAGCTTAGGAGCCTCTAGCAATCAGCCCCAGCATTTT.

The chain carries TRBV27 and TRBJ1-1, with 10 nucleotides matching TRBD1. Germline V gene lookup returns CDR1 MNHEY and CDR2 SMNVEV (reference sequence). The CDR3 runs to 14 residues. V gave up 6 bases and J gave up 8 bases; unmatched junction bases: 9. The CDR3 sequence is CASRPRQGAGEAFF. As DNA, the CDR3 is TGTGCCAGCAGACCACGACAGGGGGCGGGAGAAGCTTTCTTT.

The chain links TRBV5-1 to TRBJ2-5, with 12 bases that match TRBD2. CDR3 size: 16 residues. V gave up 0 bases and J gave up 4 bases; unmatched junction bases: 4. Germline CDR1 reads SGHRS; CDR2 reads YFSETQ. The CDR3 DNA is TGCGCCAGCAGCTTGGCTAGCGGGGGGGTTGGAGAGACCCAGTACTTC. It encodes CASSLASGGVGETQYF.